The sequence of this TCR beta chain was determined in a study of OX40 agonist ivuxolimab in advanced cancers. Study information: Intravenous ivuxolimab was administered to patients every 2 weeks at 0.01 to 10 mg/kg. Three dose-escalation patients had partial responses: one with hepatocellular carcinoma and two with cutaneous melanoma. Whole-study results and caveats: Some nonresponders also had low normalized T-cell clonal expansion.

This clone was detected only once. Its antigen remains unknown. V was shortened by 4 bases and J by 0 bases, with 10 bases between the two germline ends. The germline V gene encodes CDR1 LNHNV and CDR2 YYDKDF (reference sequence). The CDR3 covers 15 residues. The method was immunoSEQ multiplex PCR; TCRdb's version includes in-frame clones alone and lacks a portion of them. The sample has 5,500 to 7,500 clones, around four fifths seen once; the top ten hold under 30%. The sample consisted of CD4+ or CD8+ T cells sorted from blood, taken in a trial of the OX40 agonist ivuxolimab. This sequence joins TRBV15 and TRBJ1-3; no clear D. The TCR sequence derives from an adult with an advanced solid tumor such as melanoma, head and neck, liver or kidney cancer. The chain's CDR3 is CATSIDRGSGNTIYF. The CDR3 coding sequence is TGTGCCACCAGCATTGACCGGGGCTCTGGAAACACCATATATTTT. Filled out from reference TRBV15 and TRBJ1-3, the complete variable domain reads DAMVIQNPRYQVTQFGKPVTLSCSQTLNHNVMYWYQQKSSQAPKLLFHYYDKDFNNEADTPDNFQSRRPNTSFCFLDIRSPGLGDTAMYLCATSIDRGSGNTIYFGEGSWLTVV.